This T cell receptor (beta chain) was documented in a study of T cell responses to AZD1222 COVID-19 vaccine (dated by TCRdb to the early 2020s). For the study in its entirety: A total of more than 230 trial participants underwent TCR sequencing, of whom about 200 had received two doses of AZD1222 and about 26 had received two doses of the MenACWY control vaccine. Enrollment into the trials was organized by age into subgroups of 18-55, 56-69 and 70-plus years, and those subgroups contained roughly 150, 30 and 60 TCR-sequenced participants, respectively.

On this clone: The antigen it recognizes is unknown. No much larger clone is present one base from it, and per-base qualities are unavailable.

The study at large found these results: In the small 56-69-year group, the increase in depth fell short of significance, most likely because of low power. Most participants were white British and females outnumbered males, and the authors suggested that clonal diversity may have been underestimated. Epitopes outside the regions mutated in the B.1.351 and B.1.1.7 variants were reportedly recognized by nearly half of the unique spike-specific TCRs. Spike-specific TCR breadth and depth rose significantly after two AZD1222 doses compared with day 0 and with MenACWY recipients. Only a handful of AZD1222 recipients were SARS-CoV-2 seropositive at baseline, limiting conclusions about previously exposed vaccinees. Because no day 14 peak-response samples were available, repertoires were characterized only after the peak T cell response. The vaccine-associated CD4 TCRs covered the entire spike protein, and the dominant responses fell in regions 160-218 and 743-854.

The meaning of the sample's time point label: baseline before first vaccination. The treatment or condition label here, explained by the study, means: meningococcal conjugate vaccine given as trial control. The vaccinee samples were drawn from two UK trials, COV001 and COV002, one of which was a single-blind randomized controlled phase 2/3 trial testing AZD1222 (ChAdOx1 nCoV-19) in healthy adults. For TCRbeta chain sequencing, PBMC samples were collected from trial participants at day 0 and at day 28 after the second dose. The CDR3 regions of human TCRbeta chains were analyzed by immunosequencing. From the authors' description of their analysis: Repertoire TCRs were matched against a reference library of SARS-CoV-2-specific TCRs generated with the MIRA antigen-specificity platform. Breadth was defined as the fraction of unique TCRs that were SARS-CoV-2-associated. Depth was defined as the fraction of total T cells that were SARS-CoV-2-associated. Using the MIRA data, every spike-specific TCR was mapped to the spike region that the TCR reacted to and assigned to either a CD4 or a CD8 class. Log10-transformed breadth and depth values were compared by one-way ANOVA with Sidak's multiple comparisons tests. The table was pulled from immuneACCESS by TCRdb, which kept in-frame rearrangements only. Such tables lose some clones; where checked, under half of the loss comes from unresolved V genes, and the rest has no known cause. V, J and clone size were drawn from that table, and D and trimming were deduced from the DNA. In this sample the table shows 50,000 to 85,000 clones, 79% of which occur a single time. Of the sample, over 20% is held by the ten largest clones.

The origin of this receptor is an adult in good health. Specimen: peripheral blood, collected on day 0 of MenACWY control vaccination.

CDR3 region: CATSDAGAEEQYF. At the DNA level, the sequence is TGTGCCACCAGTGATGCGGGGGCGGAGGAGCAGTACTTC. The chain was built from TRBV24-1 and TRBJ2-7; TRBD2 might be the D gene, on 7 matching bases. Deletion took 3 bases off V and 7 bases off J, with a span of 12 bases between the germline ends. Counted from cysteine to phenylalanine, this CDR3 has 13 amino acids. Just the 39-base CDR3 DNA is kept, in frame starting at base 1. CDR1 is given as KGHDR and CDR2 as SFDVKD, both from the germline V gene.